This TCR beta chain appears in the sequencing data of a study of identifying expanded T cells in peripheral blood. General study points: Variance in clone template counts between roughly 2-week samples significantly increased with total template count across all healthy donors.

With respect to this clone: As yet, its antigen is unknown.

Here immunoSEQ multiplex PCR was the method, and the copy in TCRdb shows in-frame clones only, minus some. The top ten hold 3.9% of the sample, which has about 91,000 clones, roughly 90% seen once. Per germline, CDR1 MDHEN and CDR2 SYDVKM. The J segment lost 6 bases and the V segment lost 7 bases, leaving 18 bases of the junction unmatched. CDR3 length: 16 amino acids. No infections or other immune events were documented during collection. This clonotype was obtained from a person aged 18-69 years in good health. The rearrangement links TRBV28 to TRBJ2-7; 7 positions agree with TRBD2. Source material: blood. CDR3 in DNA: TGTGCCAGCAAACCACCCCTAGCGGACCCTCGGAGCGAGCAGTACTTC. Its translation is CASKPPLADPRSEQYF.